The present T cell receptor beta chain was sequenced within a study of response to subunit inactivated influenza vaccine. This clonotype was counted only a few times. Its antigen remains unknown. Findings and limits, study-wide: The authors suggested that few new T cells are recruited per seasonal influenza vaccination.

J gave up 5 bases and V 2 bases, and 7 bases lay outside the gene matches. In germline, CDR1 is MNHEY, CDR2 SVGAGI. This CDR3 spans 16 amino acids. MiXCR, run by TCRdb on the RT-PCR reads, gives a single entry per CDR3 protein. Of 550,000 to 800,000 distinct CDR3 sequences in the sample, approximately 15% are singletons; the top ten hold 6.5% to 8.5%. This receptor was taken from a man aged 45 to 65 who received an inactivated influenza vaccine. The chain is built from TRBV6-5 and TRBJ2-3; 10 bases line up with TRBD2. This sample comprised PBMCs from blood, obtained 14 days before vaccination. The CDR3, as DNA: TGTGCCAGCAGTTACGACATAGCGGGAGGTGGAGATACGCAGTATTTT. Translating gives CASSYDIAGGGDTQYF.